Here is one TCR beta chain with its context. This entry belongs to a study of ipilimumab plus nivolumab after autologous stem cell transplantation. V was clipped by 2 bases and J by 0 bases, with 23 bases between them. CDR3 size: 21 residues. In germline, CDR1 is LNHDA, CDR2 SQIVND (reference sequence). Produced via immunoSEQ multiplex PCR; TCRdb's table is partial and in-frame only. The table has about 84,000 clones, 75% to 85% seen once. Material: PBMCs, obtained in a trial of ipilimumab plus nivolumab as post-transplant consolidation. The sequence derives from a male donor with diffuse large B-cell lymphoma. The chain combines TRBV19 with TRBJ2-6; D is unresolved. CDR3 in amino acids: CASSIKARPQQRLSGANVLTF. For the CDR3, the DNA is TGTGCCAGTAGTATAAAGGCCAGGCCCCAACAAAGGCTCTCTGGGGCCAACGTCCTGACTTTC.